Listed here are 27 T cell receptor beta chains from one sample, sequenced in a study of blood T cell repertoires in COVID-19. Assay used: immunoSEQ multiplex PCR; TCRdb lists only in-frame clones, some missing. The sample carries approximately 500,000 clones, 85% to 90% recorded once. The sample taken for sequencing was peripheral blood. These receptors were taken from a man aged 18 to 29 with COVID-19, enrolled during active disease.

The CDR3 DNA is TGTGCCAGCAGTGAAGCGCGAGATTTTAACTATGGCTACACCTTC. The encoded protein is CASSEARDFNYGYTF. The chain uses TRBV2 and TRBJ1-2; D unresolved. The CDR3 is 15 residues long. CDR1 is SNHLY, CDR2 FYNNEI, per germline. With 0 bases removed from V and 1 base from J, the gap between germline ends came to 9 bases.

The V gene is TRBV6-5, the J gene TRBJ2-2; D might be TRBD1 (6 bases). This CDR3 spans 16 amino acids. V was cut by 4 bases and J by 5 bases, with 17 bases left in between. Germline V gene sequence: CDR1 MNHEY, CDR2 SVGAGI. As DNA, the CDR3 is TGTGCCAGCAGTTCGATGGGTAGGGGGATAACCGGGGAGCTGTTTTTT. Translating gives CASSSMGRGITGELFF.

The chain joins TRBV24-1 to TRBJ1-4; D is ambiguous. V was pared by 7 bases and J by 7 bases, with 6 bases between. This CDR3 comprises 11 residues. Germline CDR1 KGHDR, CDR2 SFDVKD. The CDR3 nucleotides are TGTGCCACCAGCGATCTTGAAAAACTGTTTTTT. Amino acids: CATSDLEKLFF.

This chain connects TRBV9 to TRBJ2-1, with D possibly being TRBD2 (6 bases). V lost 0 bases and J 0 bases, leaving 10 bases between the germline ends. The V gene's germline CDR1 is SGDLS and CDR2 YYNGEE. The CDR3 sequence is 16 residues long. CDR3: CASSVVRGSSYNEQFF. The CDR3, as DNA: TGTGCCAGCAGCGTAGTTCGGGGGAGCTCCTACAATGAGCAGTTCTTC.

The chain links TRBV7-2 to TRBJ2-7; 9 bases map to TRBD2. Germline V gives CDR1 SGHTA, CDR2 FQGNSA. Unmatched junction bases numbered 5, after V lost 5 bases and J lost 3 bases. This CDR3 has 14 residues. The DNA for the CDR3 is TGTGCCAGCAGCACCGTAGCGGGAGTCTACGAGCAGTACTTC. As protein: CASSTVAGVYEQYF.

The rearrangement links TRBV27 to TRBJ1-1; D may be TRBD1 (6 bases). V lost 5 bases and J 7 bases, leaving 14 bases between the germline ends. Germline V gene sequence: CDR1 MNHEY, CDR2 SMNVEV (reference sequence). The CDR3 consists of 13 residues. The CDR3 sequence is CASSPGTPREAFF. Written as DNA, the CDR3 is TGTGCCAGCAGTCCAGGGACACCGCGTGAAGCTTTCTTT.

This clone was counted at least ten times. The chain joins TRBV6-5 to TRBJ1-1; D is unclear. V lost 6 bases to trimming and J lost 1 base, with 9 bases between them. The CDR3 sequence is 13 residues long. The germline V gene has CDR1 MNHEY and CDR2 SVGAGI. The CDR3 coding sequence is TGTGCCAGCAGGCCGGGGAGGAACACTGAAGCTTTCTTT. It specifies CASRPGRNTEAFF.

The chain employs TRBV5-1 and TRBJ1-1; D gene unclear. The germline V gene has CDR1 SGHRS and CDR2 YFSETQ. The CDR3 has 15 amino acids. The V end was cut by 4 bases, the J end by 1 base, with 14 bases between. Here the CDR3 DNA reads TGCGCCAGCAGCCCCGACGGCTGGGCGAACACTGAAGCTTTCTTT. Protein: CASSPDGWANTEAFF.

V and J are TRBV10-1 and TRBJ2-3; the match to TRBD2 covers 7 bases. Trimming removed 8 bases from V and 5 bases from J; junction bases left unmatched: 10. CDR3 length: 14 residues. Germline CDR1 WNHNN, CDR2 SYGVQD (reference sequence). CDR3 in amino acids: CASYLGPSGDTQYF. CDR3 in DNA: TGCGCCAGCTATCTCGGGCCTAGCGGAGATACGCAGTATTTT.

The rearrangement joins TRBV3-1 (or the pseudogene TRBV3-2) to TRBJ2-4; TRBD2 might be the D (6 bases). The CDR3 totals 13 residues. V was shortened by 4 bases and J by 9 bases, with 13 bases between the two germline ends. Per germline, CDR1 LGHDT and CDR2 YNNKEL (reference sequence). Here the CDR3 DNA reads TGTGCCAGCAGCCTCGCCGGGGGAGGCATTCAGTACTTC. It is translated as CASSLAGGGIQYF.

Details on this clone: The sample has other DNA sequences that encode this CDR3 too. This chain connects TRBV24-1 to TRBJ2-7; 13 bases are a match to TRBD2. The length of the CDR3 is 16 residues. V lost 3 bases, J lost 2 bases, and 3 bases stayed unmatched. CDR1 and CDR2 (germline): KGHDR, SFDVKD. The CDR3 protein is CATSDPTSGRAYEQYF. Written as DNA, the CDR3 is TGTGCCACCAGTGATCCTACTAGCGGGAGGGCCTACGAGCAGTACTTC.

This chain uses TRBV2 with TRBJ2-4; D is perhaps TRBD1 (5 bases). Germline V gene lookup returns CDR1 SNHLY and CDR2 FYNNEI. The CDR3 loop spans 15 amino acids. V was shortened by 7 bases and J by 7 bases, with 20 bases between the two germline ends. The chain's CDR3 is CASTAGWGDGNIQYF. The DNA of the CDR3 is TGTGCCAGCACGGCCGGTTGGGGCGATGGTAACATTCAGTACTTC.

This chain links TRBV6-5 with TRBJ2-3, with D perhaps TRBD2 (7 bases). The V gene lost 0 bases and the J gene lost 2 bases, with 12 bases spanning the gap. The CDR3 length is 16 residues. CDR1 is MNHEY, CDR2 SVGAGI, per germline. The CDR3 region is CASSYSAGAVTDTQYF. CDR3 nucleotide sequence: TGTGCCAGCAGTTACTCGGCGGGGGCCGTCACAGATACGCAGTATTTT.

CDR3: CASSPRTGTYGYTF. The CDR3 region has the DNA TGTGCCAGCTCACCACGGACAGGGACCTATGGCTACACCTTC. The chain employs TRBV18 and TRBJ1-2; 8 positions match TRBD1. V shed 1 base, J shed 4 bases, and the junction held 2 bases outside the gene matches. This CDR3 region has 14 residues. Germline CDR1 KGHSH, CDR2 LQKENI.

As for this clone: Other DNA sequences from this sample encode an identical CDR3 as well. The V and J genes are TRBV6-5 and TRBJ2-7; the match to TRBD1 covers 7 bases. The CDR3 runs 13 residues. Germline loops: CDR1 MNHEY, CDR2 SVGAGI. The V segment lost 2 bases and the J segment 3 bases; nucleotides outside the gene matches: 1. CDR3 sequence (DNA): TGTGCCAGCAGTTACCGGACAGGCTACGAGCAGTACTTC. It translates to CASSYRTGYEQYF.

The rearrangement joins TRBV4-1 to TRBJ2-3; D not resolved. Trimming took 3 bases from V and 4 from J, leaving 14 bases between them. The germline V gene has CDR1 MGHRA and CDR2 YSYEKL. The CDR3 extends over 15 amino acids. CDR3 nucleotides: TGCGCCAGCAGCCAGGAACCCCTAGGTGCAGATACGCAGTATTTT. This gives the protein CASSQEPLGADTQYF.

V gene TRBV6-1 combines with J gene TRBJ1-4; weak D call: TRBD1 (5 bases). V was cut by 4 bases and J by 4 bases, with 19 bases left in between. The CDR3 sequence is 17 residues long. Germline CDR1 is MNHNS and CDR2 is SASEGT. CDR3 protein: CASSGGRMAANNEKLFF. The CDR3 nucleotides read TGTGCCAGCAGTGGGGGGAGGATGGCAGCTAATAATGAAAAACTGTTTTTT.

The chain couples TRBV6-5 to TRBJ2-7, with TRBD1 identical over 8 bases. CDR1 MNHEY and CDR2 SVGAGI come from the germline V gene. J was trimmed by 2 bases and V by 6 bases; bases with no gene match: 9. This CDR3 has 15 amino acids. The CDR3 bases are TGTGCCAGCAGGGGGGACAGGACGACTCCCTACGAGCAGTACTTC. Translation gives CASRGDRTTPYEQYF.

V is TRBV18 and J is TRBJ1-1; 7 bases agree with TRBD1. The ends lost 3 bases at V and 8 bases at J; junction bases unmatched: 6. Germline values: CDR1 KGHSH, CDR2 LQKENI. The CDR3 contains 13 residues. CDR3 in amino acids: CASSPGQASEAFF. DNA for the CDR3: TGTGCCAGCTCACCTGGACAGGCCTCCGAAGCTTTCTTT.

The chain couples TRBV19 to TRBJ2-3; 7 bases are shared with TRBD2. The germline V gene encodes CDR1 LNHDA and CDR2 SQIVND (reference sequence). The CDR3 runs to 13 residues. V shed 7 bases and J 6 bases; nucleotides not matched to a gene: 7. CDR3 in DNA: TGTGCCAGTAACGGGGGGTTGTGGGATACGCAGTATTTT. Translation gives CASNGGLWDTQYF.

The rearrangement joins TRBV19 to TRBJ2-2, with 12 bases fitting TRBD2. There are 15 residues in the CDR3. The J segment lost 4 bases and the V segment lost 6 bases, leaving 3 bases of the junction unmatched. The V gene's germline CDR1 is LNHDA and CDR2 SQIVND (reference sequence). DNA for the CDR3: TGTGCCAGTAGGACTAGCGGGAGTCTCACCGGGGAGCTGTTTTTT. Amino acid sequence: CASRTSGSLTGELFF.

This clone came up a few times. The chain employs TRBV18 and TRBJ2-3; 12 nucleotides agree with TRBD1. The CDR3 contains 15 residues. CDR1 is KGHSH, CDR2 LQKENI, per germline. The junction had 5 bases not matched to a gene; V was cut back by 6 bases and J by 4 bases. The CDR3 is CASSPGTGGADTQYF. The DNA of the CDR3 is TGTGCCAGCTCCCCAGGGACAGGGGGCGCAGATACGCAGTATTTT.

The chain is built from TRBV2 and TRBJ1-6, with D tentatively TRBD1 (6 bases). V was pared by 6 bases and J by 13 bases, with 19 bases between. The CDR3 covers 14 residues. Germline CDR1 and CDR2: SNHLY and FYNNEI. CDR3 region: CASRGRTEISPLHF. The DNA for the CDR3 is TGTGCCAGCAGGGGAAGGACAGAGATCTCGCCCCTCCACTTT.

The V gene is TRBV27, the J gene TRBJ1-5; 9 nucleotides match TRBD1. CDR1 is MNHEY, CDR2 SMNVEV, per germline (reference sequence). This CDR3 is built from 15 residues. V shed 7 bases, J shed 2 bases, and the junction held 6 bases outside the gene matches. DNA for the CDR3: TGTGCCAGCAACACAGGGGGCAAAGGCAATCAGCCCCAGCATTTT. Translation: CASNTGGKGNQPQHF.

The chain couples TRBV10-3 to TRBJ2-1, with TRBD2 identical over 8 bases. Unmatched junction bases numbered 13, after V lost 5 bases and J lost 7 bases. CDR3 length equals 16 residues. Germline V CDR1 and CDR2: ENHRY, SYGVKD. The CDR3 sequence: CAISSPRGGLSNEQFF. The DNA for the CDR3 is TGTGCCATCAGTAGCCCCCGGGGGGGCCTATCGAATGAGCAGTTCTTC.

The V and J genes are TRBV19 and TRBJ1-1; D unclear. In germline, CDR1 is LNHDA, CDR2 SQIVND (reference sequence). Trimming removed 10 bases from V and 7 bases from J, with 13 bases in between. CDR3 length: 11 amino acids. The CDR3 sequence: CATQLGVEAFF. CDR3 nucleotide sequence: TGTGCCACCCAACTCGGAGTTGAAGCTTTCTTT.

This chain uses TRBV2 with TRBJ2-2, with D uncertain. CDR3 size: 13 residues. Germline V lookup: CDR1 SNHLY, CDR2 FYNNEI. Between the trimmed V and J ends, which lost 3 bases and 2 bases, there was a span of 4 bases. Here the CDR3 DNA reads TGTGCCAGCAGTGATTCTAACACCGGGGAGCTGTTTTTT. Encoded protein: CASSDSNTGELFF. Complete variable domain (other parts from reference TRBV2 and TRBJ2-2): EPEVTQTPSHQVTQMGQEVILRCVPISNHLYFYWYRQILGQKVEFLVSFYNNEISEKSEIFDDQFSVERPDGSNFTLKIRSTKLEDSAMYFCASSDSNTGELFFGEGSRLTVL.